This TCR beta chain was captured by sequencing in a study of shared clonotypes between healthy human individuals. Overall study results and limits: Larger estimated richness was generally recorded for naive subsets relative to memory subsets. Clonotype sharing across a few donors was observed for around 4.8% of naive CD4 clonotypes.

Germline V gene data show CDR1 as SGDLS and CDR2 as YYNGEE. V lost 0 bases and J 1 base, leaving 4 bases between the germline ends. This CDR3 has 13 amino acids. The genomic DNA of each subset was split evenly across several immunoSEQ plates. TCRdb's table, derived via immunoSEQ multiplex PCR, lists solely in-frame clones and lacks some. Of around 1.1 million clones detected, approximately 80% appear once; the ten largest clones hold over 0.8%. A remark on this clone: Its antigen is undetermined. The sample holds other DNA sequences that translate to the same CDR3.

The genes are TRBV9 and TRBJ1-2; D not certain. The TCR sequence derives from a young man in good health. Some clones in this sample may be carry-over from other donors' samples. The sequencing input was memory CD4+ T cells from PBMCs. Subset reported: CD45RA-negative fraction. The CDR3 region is CASSVDSNYGYTF. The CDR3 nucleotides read TGTGCCAGCAGCGTAGACAGTAACTATGGCTACACCTTC.